Listed below are T cell receptor beta chains from one sample, sequenced in a study of OX40 agonist ivuxolimab in advanced cancers. Here immunoSEQ multiplex PCR was the method, and the copy in TCRdb shows in-frame clones only, minus some. The sample includes 77,000 or so clones, 90% of them seen just once. Here the sequenced sample was CD4+ or CD8+ T cells sorted from blood, taken in a trial of the OX40 agonist ivuxolimab. The receptors shown here come from an adult with an advanced solid tumor such as melanoma, head and neck, liver or kidney cancer. CDR3s include the opening cysteine and the closing phenylalanine or tryptophan. D genes are given only for firm matches. Only part of the rows carry a size: once, few, many, or a class if the clone is expanded.

j_gene: TRBJ1-5
abundance: .
d_gene: TRBD1
v_gene: TRBV5-1
CDR3aa: CASSPTGVEQPQHF
CDR3nt: TGCGCCAGCAGCCCGACAGGGGTTGAACAGCCCCAGCATTTT

j_gene: TRBJ2-3
abundance: .
d_gene: .
v_gene: TRBV5-1
CDR3aa: CASSLAIGAPPSTDTQYF
CDR3nt: TGCGCCAGCAGCTTGGCCATCGGGGCCCCTCCTAGCACAGATACGCAGTATTTT

j_gene: TRBJ2-1
abundance: .
d_gene: TRBD2
v_gene: TRBV7-6
CDR3aa: CASSPSGTSGTYNEQFF
CDR3nt: TGTGCCAGCAGCCCCTCCGGGACTAGCGGAACCTACAATGAGCAGTTCTTC

j_gene: TRBJ2-1
abundance: once
d_gene: TRBD1
v_gene: TRBV5-1
CDR3aa: CASSSAGTGVYNEQFF
CDR3nt: TGCGCCAGCAGCTCGGCCGGGACAGGGGTGTACAATGAGCAGTTCTTC

j_gene: TRBJ1-1
abundance: few
d_gene: .
v_gene: TRBV30
CDR3aa: CAWRGGVTEAFF
CDR3nt: TGTGCCTGGAGGGGGGGGGTCACTGAAGCTTTCTTT

j_gene: TRBJ1-1
abundance: .
d_gene: .
v_gene: TRBV18
CDR3aa: CASSPARVNTEAFF
CDR3nt: TGTGCCAGCTCACCGGCCAGGGTGAACACTGAAGCTTTCTTT

j_gene: TRBJ1-3
abundance: once
d_gene: .
v_gene: TRBV18
CDR3aa: CASSPRGSTSGNTIYF
CDR3nt: TGTGCCAGCTCACCACGAGGAAGTACCTCTGGAAACACCATATATTTT

j_gene: TRBJ2-1
abundance: .
d_gene: .
v_gene: TRBV27
CDR3aa: CASSITTGFPNEQFF
CDR3nt: TGTGCCAGCAGCATAACTACAGGGTTCCCCAATGAGCAGTTCTTC

j_gene: TRBJ1-1
abundance: .
d_gene: .
v_gene: TRBV30
CDR3aa: CAWGLPFNTEAFF
CDR3nt: TGTGCTTGGGGGCTTCCCTTTAACACTGAAGCTTTCTTT

j_gene: TRBJ2-6
abundance: few
d_gene: .
v_gene: TRBV10-3
CDR3aa: CATEGSGANVLTF
CDR3nt: TGTGCCACCGAGGGATCTGGGGCCAACGTCCTGACTTTC

j_gene: TRBJ2-3
abundance: .
d_gene: TRBD2
v_gene: TRBV5-1
CDR3aa: CASTPPSGGVTDTQYF
CDR3nt: TGCGCCAGCACTCCCCCTAGCGGGGGGGTCACAGATACGCAGTATTTT

j_gene: TRBJ2-5
abundance: once
d_gene: TRBD2
v_gene: TRBV27
CDR3aa: CASSSYLAGLETQYF
CDR3nt: TGTGCCAGCAGTTCCTACCTAGCGGGTTTGGAGACCCAGTACTTC

j_gene: TRBJ2-7
abundance: .
d_gene: .
v_gene: TRBV6-5
CDR3aa: CASSGPKTGYEQYF
CDR3nt: TGTGCCAGCAGTGGCCCGAAGACTGGCTACGAGCAGTACTTC

j_gene: TRBJ2-3
abundance: .
d_gene: TRBD2
v_gene: TRBV7-2
CDR3aa: CASSLGTSRTDTQYF
CDR3nt: TGTGCCAGCAGCTTAGGGACTAGCCGTACAGATACGCAGTATTTT

j_gene: TRBJ1-3
abundance: .
d_gene: .
v_gene: TRBV7-8
CDR3aa: CASSLAGLTSGNTIYF
CDR3nt: TGTGCCAGCAGCTTAGCGGGGCTGACCTCTGGAAACACCATATATTTT

j_gene: TRBJ2-7
abundance: .
d_gene: .
v_gene: TRBV27
CDR3aa: CASSLSGQGGYEQYF
CDR3nt: TGTGCCAGCAGTTTAAGTGGTCAGGGTGGGTACGAGCAGTACTTC

j_gene: TRBJ1-3
abundance: .
d_gene: TRBD1
v_gene: TRBV7-9
CDR3aa: CASSFGQASGNTIYF
CDR3nt: TGTGCCAGCAGCTTTGGACAGGCCTCTGGAAACACCATATATTTT

j_gene: TRBJ2-2
abundance: .
d_gene: TRBD2
v_gene: TRBV15
CDR3aa: CATSHAGVVTGELFF
CDR3nt: TGTGCCACCAGCCACGCGGGAGTGGTCACCGGGGAGCTGTTTTTT

j_gene: TRBJ1-1
abundance: .
d_gene: .
v_gene: TRBV18
CDR3aa: CASSPPSLGTEAFF
CDR3nt: TGTGCCAGCTCACCACCGAGCCTGGGCACTGAAGCTTTCTTT

j_gene: TRBJ2-3
abundance: .
d_gene: TRBD2
v_gene: TRBV7-2
CDR3aa: CASSSSGGPYTQYF
CDR3nt: TGTGCCAGCAGCTCTAGCGGGGGGCCGTACACGCAGTATTTT

j_gene: TRBJ2-7
abundance: .
d_gene: .
v_gene: TRBV5-4
CDR3aa: CASSLRATYEQYF
CDR3nt: TGTGCCAGCAGCTTGCGGGCGACCTACGAGCAGTACTTC

j_gene: TRBJ2-1
abundance: .
d_gene: TRBD1
v_gene: TRBV11-3
CDR3aa: CASSLDQWTGYNEQFF
CDR3nt: TGTGCCAGCAGCTTAGATCAGTGGACAGGGTACAATGAGCAGTTCTTC

j_gene: TRBJ2-1
abundance: few
d_gene: .
v_gene: TRBV6-5
CDR3aa: CASSTDRFEQFF
CDR3nt: TGTGCCAGCAGTACCGACAGGTTTGAGCAGTTCTTC

j_gene: TRBJ2-3
abundance: .
d_gene: TRBD2
v_gene: TRBV11-2
CDR3aa: CASSLLAGGRGTDTQYF
CDR3nt: TGTGCCAGCAGCTTACTAGCGGGAGGGCGGGGAACAGATACGCAGTATTTT

j_gene: TRBJ1-4
abundance: .
d_gene: .
v_gene: TRBV6-1
CDR3aa: CASSEAGPGPTNEKLFF
CDR3nt: TGTGCCAGCAGTGAAGCGGGGCCGGGGCCAACTAATGAAAAACTGTTTTTT

j_gene: TRBJ1-5
abundance: .
d_gene: TRBD1
v_gene: TRBV19
CDR3aa: CASSLLTGNKPQHF
CDR3nt: TGTGCCAGTAGTCTCTTGACAGGGAATAAGCCCCAGCATTTT

j_gene: TRBJ2-7
abundance: few
d_gene: TRBD1
v_gene: TRBV11-2
CDR3aa: CASSLDRGTGSYEQYF
CDR3nt: TGTGCCAGCAGCTTAGATCGAGGGACAGGGAGCTACGAGCAGTACTTC

j_gene: TRBJ2-7
abundance: .
d_gene: .
v_gene: TRBV4-1
CDR3aa: CASRNYEQYF
CDR3nt: TGCGCCAGCAGGAACTACGAGCAGTACTTC

j_gene: TRBJ1-6
abundance: .
d_gene: .
v_gene: TRBV6-5
CDR3aa: CASCLAASYNSPLHF
CDR3nt: TGTGCCAGCTGCTTGGCTGCCTCCTATAATTCACCCCTCCACTTT

j_gene: TRBJ1-1
abundance: .
d_gene: .
v_gene: TRBV2
CDR3aa: CASSENTEAFF
CDR3nt: TGTGCCAGCAGTGAGAACACTGAAGCTTTCTTT

j_gene: TRBJ2-1
abundance: once
d_gene: TRBD2
v_gene: TRBV9
CDR3aa: CASSQGRGDWNEQFF
CDR3nt: TGTGCCAGCAGCCAGGGGCGGGGGGACTGGAATGAGCAGTTCTTC

j_gene: TRBJ2-3
abundance: .
d_gene: TRBD2
v_gene: TRBV7-9
CDR3aa: CASSTGTSGPTDTQYF
CDR3nt: TGTGCCAGCAGCACAGGGACTAGCGGGCCCACAGATACGCAGTATTTT

j_gene: TRBJ2-4
abundance: once
d_gene: .
v_gene: TRBV6-1
CDR3aa: CASSEREGRNIQYF
CDR3nt: TGTGCCAGCAGTGAAAGGGAAGGGAGGAACATTCAGTACTTC

j_gene: TRBJ2-1
abundance: .
d_gene: .
v_gene: TRBV9
CDR3aa: CASSVVEGNEQFF
CDR3nt: TGTGCCAGCAGCGTAGTTGAAGGCAATGAGCAGTTCTTC

j_gene: TRBJ1-2
abundance: .
d_gene: TRBD1
v_gene: TRBV7-2
CDR3aa: CASSLGQGFGNTF
CDR3nt: TGTGCCAGCAGCTTGGGACAGGGGTTCGGGAACACCTTC

j_gene: TRBJ2-5
abundance: .
d_gene: TRBD1
v_gene: TRBV11-2
CDR3aa: CASSELGQSPETQYF
CDR3nt: TGTGCCAGCAGCGAGCTGGGACAGAGCCCGGAGACCCAGTACTTC

j_gene: TRBJ2-1
abundance: .
d_gene: .
v_gene: TRBV15
CDR3aa: CATSRGGYNYNEQFF
CDR3nt: TGTGCCACCAGCAGAGGGGGCTATAACTACAATGAGCAGTTCTTC

j_gene: TRBJ2-2
abundance: .
d_gene: .
v_gene: TRBV27
CDR3aa: CASSRSMNTGELFF
CDR3nt: TGTGCCAGCAGCCGATCCATGAACACCGGGGAGCTGTTTTTT

j_gene: TRBJ2-7
abundance: .
d_gene: TRBD1
v_gene: TRBV18
CDR3aa: CASSPGQGSTYEQYF
CDR3nt: TGTGCCAGCTCACCCGGACAGGGGAGCACCTACGAGCAGTACTTC

j_gene: TRBJ2-1
abundance: .
d_gene: .
v_gene: TRBV25-1
CDR3aa: CASSGTGAPNEQFF
CDR3nt: TGTGCCAGCTCCGGGACTGGGGCGCCGAATGAGCAGTTCTTC

j_gene: TRBJ1-3
abundance: .
d_gene: TRBD1
v_gene: TRBV5-1
CDR3aa: CASSLGQGGNTIYF
CDR3nt: TGCGCCAGCAGCTTGGGACAGGGAGGAAACACCATATATTTT

j_gene: TRBJ1-1
abundance: .
d_gene: .
v_gene: TRBV7-2
CDR3aa: CASSLWDGLNTEAFF
CDR3nt: TGTGCCAGCAGCTTATGGGACGGTTTGAACACTGAAGCTTTCTTT

j_gene: TRBJ2-2
abundance: few
d_gene: .
v_gene: TRBV11-1
CDR3aa: CASSHPGTILMGTGELFF
CDR3nt: TGTGCCAGCAGCCACCCCGGGACAATACTAATGGGTACCGGGGAGCTGTTTTTT

j_gene: TRBJ2-5
abundance: .
d_gene: .
v_gene: TRBV5-1
CDR3aa: CASSLVKVPQETQYF
CDR3nt: TGCGCCAGCAGCTTGGTGAAGGTCCCACAAGAGACCCAGTACTTC

j_gene: TRBJ2-1
abundance: once
d_gene: .
v_gene: TRBV7-2
CDR3aa: CASSFDHSGNEQFF
CDR3nt: TGTGCCAGCAGCTTTGACCACTCGGGGAATGAGCAGTTCTTC

j_gene: TRBJ1-1
abundance: .
d_gene: .
v_gene: TRBV5-5
CDR3aa: CASSLGVNTEAFF
CDR3nt: TGTGCCAGCAGCTTAGGGGTAAACACTGAAGCTTTCTTT

j_gene: TRBJ2-3
abundance: .
d_gene: TRBD2
v_gene: TRBV25-1
CDR3aa: CASSAFRTSGLDTQYF
CDR3nt: TGTGCCAGCAGTGCTTTCAGGACTAGCGGATTAGATACGCAGTATTTT

j_gene: TRBJ2-7
abundance: .
d_gene: TRBD1
v_gene: TRBV5-8
CDR3aa: CASYGTGSSYEQYF
CDR3nt: TGTGCCAGCTACGGGACAGGTAGCTCCTACGAGCAGTACTTC

j_gene: TRBJ2-7
abundance: .
d_gene: .
v_gene: TRBV7-2
CDR3aa: CASSPFIGGRAGEQYF
CDR3nt: TGTGCCAGCAGCCCCTTCATCGGGGGCCGCGCGGGGGAGCAGTACTTC

j_gene: TRBJ2-2
abundance: .
d_gene: .
v_gene: TRBV2
CDR3aa: CASTQDPLAGINTGELFF
CDR3nt: TGTGCCAGCACTCAAGACCCACTGGCGGGGATAAACACCGGGGAGCTGTTTTTT